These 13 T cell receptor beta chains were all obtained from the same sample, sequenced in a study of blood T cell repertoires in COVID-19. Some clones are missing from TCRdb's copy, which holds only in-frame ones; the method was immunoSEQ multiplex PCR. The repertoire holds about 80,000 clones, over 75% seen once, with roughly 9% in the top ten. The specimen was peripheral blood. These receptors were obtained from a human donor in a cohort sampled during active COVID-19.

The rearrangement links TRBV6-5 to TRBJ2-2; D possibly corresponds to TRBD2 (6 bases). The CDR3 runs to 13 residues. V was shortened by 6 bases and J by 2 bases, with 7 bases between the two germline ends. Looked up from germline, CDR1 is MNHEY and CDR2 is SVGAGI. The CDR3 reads CASSGGNTGELFF. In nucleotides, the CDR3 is TGTGCCAGCAGCGGGGGAAACACCGGGGAGCTGTTTTTT.

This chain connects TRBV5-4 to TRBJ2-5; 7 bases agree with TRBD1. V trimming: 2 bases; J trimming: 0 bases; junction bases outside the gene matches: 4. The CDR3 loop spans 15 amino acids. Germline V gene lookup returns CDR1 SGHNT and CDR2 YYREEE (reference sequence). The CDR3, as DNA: TGTGCCAGCAGCTTCCGGGACAGCGACCAAGAGACCCAGTACTTC. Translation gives CASSFRDSDQETQYF.

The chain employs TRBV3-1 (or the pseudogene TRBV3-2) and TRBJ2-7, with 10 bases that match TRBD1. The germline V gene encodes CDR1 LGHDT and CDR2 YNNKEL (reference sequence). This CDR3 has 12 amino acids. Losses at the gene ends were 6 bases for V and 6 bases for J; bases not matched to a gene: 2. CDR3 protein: CASRRDRGEQYF. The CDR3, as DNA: TGTGCCAGCAGGCGGGACAGGGGCGAGCAGTACTTC.

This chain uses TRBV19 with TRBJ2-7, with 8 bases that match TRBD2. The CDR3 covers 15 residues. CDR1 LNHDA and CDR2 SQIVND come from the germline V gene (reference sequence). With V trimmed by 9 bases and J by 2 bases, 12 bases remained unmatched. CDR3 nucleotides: TGTGCCAGCCGCCCGGGAGCGGGAGTCCCCTACGAGCAGTACTTC. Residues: CASRPGAGVPYEQYF.

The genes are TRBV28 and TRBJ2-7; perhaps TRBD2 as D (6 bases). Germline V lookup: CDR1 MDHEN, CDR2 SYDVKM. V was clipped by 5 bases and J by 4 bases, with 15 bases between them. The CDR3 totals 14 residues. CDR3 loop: CASSALGGSYEQYF. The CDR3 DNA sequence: TGTGCCAGCAGTGCCTTGGGGGGATCATACGAGCAGTACTTC.

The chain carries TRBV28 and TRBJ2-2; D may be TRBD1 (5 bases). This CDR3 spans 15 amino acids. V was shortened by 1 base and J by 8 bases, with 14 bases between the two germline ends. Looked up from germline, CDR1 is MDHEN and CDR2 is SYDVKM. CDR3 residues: CASSLSQGSRGELFF. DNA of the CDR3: TGTGCCAGCAGTTTATCTCAGGGTAGTAGAGGGGAGCTGTTTTTT.

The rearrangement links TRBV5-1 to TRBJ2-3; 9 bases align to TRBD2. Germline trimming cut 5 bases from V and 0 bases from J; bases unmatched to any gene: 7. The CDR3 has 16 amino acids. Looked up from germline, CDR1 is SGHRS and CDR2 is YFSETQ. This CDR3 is CASSTLAGVSTDTQYF. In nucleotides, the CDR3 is TGCGCCAGCAGTACTTTAGCGGGGGTAAGCACAGATACGCAGTATTTT.

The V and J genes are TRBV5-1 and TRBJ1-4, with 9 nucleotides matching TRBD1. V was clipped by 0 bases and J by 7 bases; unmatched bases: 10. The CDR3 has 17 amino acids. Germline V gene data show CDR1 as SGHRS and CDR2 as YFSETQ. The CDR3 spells CASSLDGMGQGSEKLFF. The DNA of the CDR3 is TGCGCCAGCAGCTTGGATGGGATGGGACAGGGTAGTGAAAAACTGTTTTTT.

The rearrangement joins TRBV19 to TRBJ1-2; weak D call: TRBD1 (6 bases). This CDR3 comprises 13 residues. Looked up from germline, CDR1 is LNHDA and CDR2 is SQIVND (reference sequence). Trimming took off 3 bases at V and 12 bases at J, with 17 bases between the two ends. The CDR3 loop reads CASSMRQGRDHTF. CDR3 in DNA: TGTGCCAGTAGTATGCGGCAGGGGAGGGACCACACCTTC.

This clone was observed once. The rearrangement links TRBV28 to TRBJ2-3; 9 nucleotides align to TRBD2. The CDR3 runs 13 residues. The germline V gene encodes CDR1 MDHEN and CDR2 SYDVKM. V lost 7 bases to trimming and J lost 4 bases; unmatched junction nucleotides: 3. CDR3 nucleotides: TGTGCCAGCACCGGCGGGAGGGCAGATACGCAGTATTTT. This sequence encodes CASTGGRADTQYF.

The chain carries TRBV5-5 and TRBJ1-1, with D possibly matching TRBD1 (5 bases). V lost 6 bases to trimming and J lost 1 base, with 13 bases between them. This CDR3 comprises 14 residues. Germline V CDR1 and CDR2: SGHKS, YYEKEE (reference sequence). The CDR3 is CASTFGGGNTEAFF. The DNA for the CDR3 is TGTGCCAGCACCTTTGGGGGGGGGAACACTGAAGCTTTCTTT.

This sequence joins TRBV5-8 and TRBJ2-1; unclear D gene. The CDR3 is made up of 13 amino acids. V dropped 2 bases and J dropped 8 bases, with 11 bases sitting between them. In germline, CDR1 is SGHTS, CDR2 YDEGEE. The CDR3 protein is CASSFTNGYEQFF. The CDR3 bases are TGTGCCAGCAGCTTCACGAACGGGTATGAGCAGTTCTTC.

The CDR3 sequence is CASSLESGSNQPQHF. The CDR3 DNA sequence: TGTGCCAGCAGCTTGGAGAGCGGGAGCAATCAGCCCCAGCATTTT. The chain couples TRBV11-2 to TRBJ1-5; D is ambiguous. This CDR3 is 15 amino acids long. Between the trimmed V and J ends, which lost 3 bases and 1 base, there was a span of 10 bases. Germline V gene data show CDR1 as SGHAT and CDR2 as FQNNGV.